The T cell receptor (beta chain) described here comes from a study of T cell responses to AZD1222 COVID-19 vaccine. The V and J ends lost 6 bases and 9 bases respectively, with 15 bases between them. The CDR3 contains 13 residues. Germline values: CDR1 MNHEY, CDR2 SMNVEV (reference sequence). The protocol was immunoSEQ multiplex PCR, while the TCRdb copy is restricted to in-frame clones and leaves out a portion. The repertoire holds over 130,000 clones, with nearly 95% as singletons. The sample holds a few counts of this clone. The chain combines TRBV27 with TRBJ1-5; the D gene is possibly TRBD1 (5 bases). The sequence was obtained from an adult who received the AZD1222 COVID-19 vaccine. This specimen was peripheral blood, taken 28 days after the second AZD1222 dose. CDR3 in amino acids: CASSKGTGGPQHF. The CDR3 DNA is TGTGCCAGCAGCAAAGGGACCGGGGGGCCCCAGCATTTT.